Listed here are 17 T cell receptor beta chains from one sample, sequenced in a study of cytomegalovirus exposure and HLA in healthy donors. PCR used 60 Vbeta primers and 13 Jbeta primers. Using immunoSEQ multiplex PCR, the repertoire was profiled, and TCRdb retains in-frame clones only, with some absent. The sample records about 210,000 clones, 78% being singletons. Sequencing used PBMCs. Receptor source: a woman in her 30s in good health and CMV-seropositive.

The rearrangement joins TRBV21-1 to TRBJ2-5; the D call TRBD1 from the table was never checked on the DNA. TRBV21-1 is a pseudogene segment. This CDR3 has 18 residues. The CDR3 region is CASSKVGQGKGCQETQYF. Written as DNA, the CDR3 is TGTGCCAGCAGCAAAGTGGGACAGGGGAAAGGATGCCAAGAGACCCAGTACTTC.

The rearrangement uses TRBV7-8 and TRBJ1-5, with 7 positions matching TRBD1. The CDR3 has 15 amino acids. Germline CDR1 reads SGHVS; CDR2 reads FQNEAQ. The ends lost 5 bases at V and 4 bases at J; junction bases unmatched: 8. The CDR3 sequence: CASSARGGRNQPQHF. The CDR3 region has the DNA TGTGCCAGCAGCGCAAGAGGGGGCAGAAATCAGCCCCAGCATTTT.

The chain is built from TRBV18 and TRBJ2-7, with TRBD2 as a possible D gene (5 bases). The germline CDR1 and CDR2 sequences are KGHSH and LQKENI. The CDR3 consists of 12 residues. Trimming took 3 bases from V and 5 from J, leaving 8 bases between them. CDR3 amino acids: CASSPAGDEQYF. CDR3 nucleotide sequence: TGTGCCAGCTCACCCGCCGGGGACGAGCAGTACTTC. The full variable domain, its missing parts supplied by reference TRBV18 and TRBJ2-7, is NAGVMQNPRHLVRRRGQEARLRCSPMKGHSHVYWYRQLPEEGLKFMVYLQKENIIDESGMPKERFSAEFPKEGPSILRIQQVVRGDSAAYFCASSPAGDEQYFGPGTRLTVT.

This chain links TRBV7-9 with TRBJ2-3; 13 nucleotides agree with TRBD2. The junction had 8 bases not matched to a gene; V was cut back by 5 bases and J by 3 bases. The germline gives CDR1 SEHNR, CDR2 FQNEAQ (reference sequence). The CDR3 has 17 residues. In nucleotides, the CDR3 is TGTGCCAGCAGCCCTGTGAGGACTAGCGGGAGAACAGATACGCAGTATTTT. Encoded protein: CASSPVRTSGRTDTQYF.

This clone was found a few times. The J gene is TRBJ1-5, the V gene TRBV30; TRBD1 is a possible D gene (6 bases). The CDR3 totals 16 residues. In germline, CDR1 is GTSNPN, CDR2 SVGIG (reference sequence). V gave up 5 bases and J gave up 4 bases, with 21 bases separating them. CDR3 DNA: TGTGCCTGGGGAAGGAGGGGGAGGGGTACGAATCAGCCCCAGCATTTT. Its protein product is CAWGRRGRGTNQPQHF.

The V and J genes are TRBV4-1 and TRBJ1-6, with D possibly TRBD1 on 6 matching bases. From germline, CDR1 is MGHRA and CDR2 YSYEKL. This CDR3 comprises 15 residues. The ends were cut back, 3 bases at V and 7 bases at J, with 13 bases in the middle. The CDR3 loop reads CASSQPQGRNSPLHF. In DNA form, the CDR3 reads TGCGCCAGCAGCCAGCCACAGGGTCGGAATTCACCCCTCCACTTT.

The rearrangement joins TRBV11-2 to TRBJ2-2; 10 bases map to TRBD1. The CDR3 has 16 amino acids. Germline V gene lookup returns CDR1 SGHAT and CDR2 FQNNGV. J lost 4 bases, V lost 3 bases, and 5 bases had no gene match. The CDR3 loop is CASSLAGTGVTGELFF. Here the CDR3 DNA reads TGTGCCAGCAGCTTGGCCGGGACAGGGGTCACCGGGGAGCTGTTTTTT.

The rearrangement links TRBV11-2 to TRBJ2-6; possibly TRBD2 for D (6 bases). The CDR3 loop spans 16 amino acids. The V end lost 2 bases, the J end lost 1 base, and 9 bases lay between the germline ends. Per germline, CDR1 SGHAT and CDR2 FQNNGV. The CDR3 region is CASSLNRGSGANVLTF. In DNA, the CDR3 is TGTGCCAGCAGCTTAAACCGGGGGTCTGGGGCCAACGTCCTGACTTTC. Looking up the rest from reference TRBV11-2 and TRBJ2-6 gives the full variable domain: EAGVAQSPRYKIIEKRQSVAFWCNPISGHATLYWYQQILGQGPKLLIQFQNNGVVDDSQLPKDRFSAERLKGVDSTLKIQPAKLEDSAVYLCASSLNRGSGANVLTFGAGSRLTVL.

This clone has more than one count but fewer than ten. The V gene is TRBV6-5, the J gene TRBJ2-7; maybe TRBD1 (6 bases). V dropped 5 bases and J dropped 3 bases, with 11 bases sitting between them. The germline CDR1 and CDR2 sequences are MNHEY and SVGAGI. The CDR3 consists of 13 residues. CDR3 bases: TGTGCCAGCAGTCGAGACAGGCACTACGAGCAGTACTTC. Residues: CASSRDRHYEQYF.

The chain links TRBV28 to TRBJ2-7; 8 nucleotides agree with TRBD1. The germline V gene has CDR1 MDHEN and CDR2 SYDVKM. V shed 4 bases, J shed 6 bases, and the junction held 14 bases outside the gene matches. The CDR3 length is 16 residues. The DNA for the CDR3 is TGTGCCAGCAGTTCATTACGGACAGGGAAAGGAGGCGAGCAGTACTTC. As protein: CASSSLRTGKGGEQYF.

This clone was recorded only once. J is TRBJ2-5 and V is TRBV7-8, with D possibly TRBD1 on 6 matching bases. Per germline, CDR1 SGHVS and CDR2 FQNEAQ. Trimming removed 5 bases from V and 5 bases from J, with 12 bases in between. This CDR3 is 13 amino acids long. The CDR3: CASSTRTAETQYF. DNA of the CDR3: TGTGCCAGCAGCACCCGGACAGCCGAGACCCAGTACTTC.

This clone came up once. The V call is TRBV13, the J call TRBJ1-2; D not certain. Germline loops: CDR1 PRHDT, CDR2 FYEKMQ (reference sequence). CDR3 length equals 15 residues. V dropped 0 bases and J dropped 5 bases, with 13 bases sitting between them. The CDR3: CASSLGKRAGYGYTF. The CDR3 bases are TGTGCCAGCAGCTTAGGAAAGCGAGCTGGTTATGGCTACACCTTC.

This chain links TRBV6-5 with TRBJ1-3; 8 nucleotides line up with TRBD1. There are 15 residues in the CDR3. Trimming at V came to 6 bases and at J to 3 bases, leaving 7 bases not matched to a gene. Per the germline V gene, CDR1 is MNHEY and CDR2 is SVGAGI. CDR3 sequence reads: CASRPDRDNGNTIYF. The CDR3, as DNA: TGTGCCAGCAGACCGGACAGGGATAATGGAAACACCATATATTTT.

With regard to this clone: The junction differs from germline at one of its ends, possibly a read error. The chain employs TRBV7-7 and TRBJ2-5; D perhaps matches TRBD2 (6 bases). Per the germline V gene, CDR1 is SSHAT and CDR2 is FNYEAQ (reference sequence). The CDR3 length is 15 residues. CDR3 loop: CASSLGPMEGETQYF. CDR3 nucleotides: TGTGCTAGCAGCTTAGGCCCTATGGAGGGTGAGACCCAGTACTTC.

The chain couples TRBV30 to TRBJ2-2; TRBD1 matches 9 bases. The CDR3 contains 14 residues. CDR1 and CDR2 (germline): GTSNPN, SVGIG (reference sequence). V lost 3 bases and J lost 1; bases outside the gene matches: 0. The CDR3 loop reads CAWRGQGNTGELFF. In DNA, the CDR3 is TGTGCCTGGAGGGGACAGGGGAACACCGGGGAGCTGTTTTTT.

The genes are TRBV29-1 and TRBJ2-5; 7 positions agree with TRBD1. The CDR3 extends over 12 amino acids. Trimming at V came to 6 bases and at J to 1 base, leaving 2 bases not matched to a gene. Germline V gene lookup returns CDR1 SQVTM and CDR2 ANQGSEA. The CDR3: CSVGDSQETQYF. In DNA form, the CDR3 reads TGCAGCGTAGGGGACAGCCAAGAGACCCAGTACTTC.

The genes are TRBV6-5 and TRBJ2-7, with 8 bases aligning to TRBD2. Germline V CDR1 and CDR2: MNHEY, SVGAGI. This CDR3 is built from 14 residues. Trimming at V came to 5 bases and at J to 6 bases, leaving 9 bases not matched to a gene. CDR3 residues: CASSKGLDVAEQYF. The CDR3 region has the DNA TGTGCCAGCAGTAAGGGACTAGACGTCGCCGAGCAGTACTTC.